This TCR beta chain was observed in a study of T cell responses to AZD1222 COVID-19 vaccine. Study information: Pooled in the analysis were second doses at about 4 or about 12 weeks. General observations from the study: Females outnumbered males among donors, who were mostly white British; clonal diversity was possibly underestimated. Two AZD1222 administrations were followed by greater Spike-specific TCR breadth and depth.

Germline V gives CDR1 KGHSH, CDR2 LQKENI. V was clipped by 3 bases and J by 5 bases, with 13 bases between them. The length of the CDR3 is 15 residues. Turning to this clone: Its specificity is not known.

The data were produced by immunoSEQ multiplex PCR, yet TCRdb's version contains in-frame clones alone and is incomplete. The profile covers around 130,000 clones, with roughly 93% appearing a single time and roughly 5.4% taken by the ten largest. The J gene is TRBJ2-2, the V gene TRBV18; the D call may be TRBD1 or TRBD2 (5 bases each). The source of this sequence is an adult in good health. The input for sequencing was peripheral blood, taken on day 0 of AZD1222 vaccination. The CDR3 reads CASSPGTSPTGELFF. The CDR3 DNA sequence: TGTGCCAGCTCACCCGGGACCTCTCCGACCGGGGAGCTGTTTTTT.